This passage covers 20 T cell receptor beta chains from one sample sequenced in a study of blood T cells in healthy people across ages. Combining a sample-barcoded 5' primer with a J-beta primer mix, a second PCR ran for roughly 7 to 11 cycles. Each CDR3 protein is one row after TCRdb ran MiXCR on the 5' RACE reads. Here the sample spans about 1,400,000 distinct CDR3 sequences, 42% being singletons. The source material was blood. The receptors come from a young woman in good health.

V and J are TRBV5-1 and TRBJ1-2; TRBD1 might be the D (5 bases). Germline V gene sequence: CDR1 SGHRS, CDR2 YFSETQ. This CDR3 contains 15 residues. Trimming left V 0 bases short and J 6 bases short, with 15 bases between. This CDR3 is CASSLAGSGADGYTF. The CDR3 DNA sequence: TGCGCCAGCAGCTTGGCCGGGAGTGGGGCGGATGGCTACACCTTC. Full variable domain (missing parts from reference TRBV5-1 and TRBJ1-2): KAGVTQTPRYLIKTRGQQVTLSCSPISGHRSVSWYQQTPGQGLQFLFEYFSETQRNKGNFPGRFSGRQFSNSRSEMNVSTLELGDSALYLCASSLAGSGADGYTFGSGTRLTVV.

This rearrangement joins TRBV29-1 to TRBJ2-2, with a possible D match to TRBD1 (5 bases). The CDR3 spans 13 residues. V was trimmed by 4 bases and J by 5 bases, leaving 11 bases between them. Germline CDR1 SQVTM, CDR2 ANQGSEA. CDR3 amino acids: CSVGLTATGELFF. The DNA for the CDR3 is TGCAGCGTTGGGTTGACAGCGACCGGGGAGCTGTTTTTT.

In its sample, this clonotype was seen a few times. The V and J genes are TRBV28 and TRBJ2-3, with 8 bases matching TRBD1. V trimming: 4 bases; J trimming: 4 bases; junction bases outside the gene matches: 10. Germline lookup yields CDR1 MDHEN and CDR2 SYDVKM. CDR3 length: 16 amino acids. In DNA form, the CDR3 reads TGTGCCAGCAGTTCACTAGGGACAGGAGAAGCAGATACGCAGTATTTT. This sequence encodes CASSSLGTGEADTQYF.

This chain connects TRBV20-1 to TRBJ2-7, with D maybe TRBD2 (6 bases). CDR1 and CDR2 from the germline V gene are DFQATT and SNEGSKA (reference sequence). V lost 4 bases and J 1 base, leaving 14 bases between the germline ends. The CDR3 is made up of 14 amino acids. CDR3 protein: CSATNSGGSYEQYF. DNA of the CDR3: TGCAGTGCTACAAACAGTGGGGGGTCCTACGAGCAGTACTTC.

The sample holds a few counts of this clonotype. The V call is TRBV12-3 or TRBV12-4, the J call TRBJ2-3; D is unclear. The ends were cut back, 10 bases at V and 2 bases at J, with 10 bases in the middle. This CDR3 region has 12 residues. In nucleotides, the CDR3 is TGTGCCACACGGAAATCCACAGATACGCAGTATTTT. This gives the protein CATRKSTDTQYF.

This chain links TRBV7-2 with TRBJ2-5; 8 nucleotides line up with TRBD2. The tail of the sequence fits TRBJ2-7 better, so the J call may be wrong. The CDR3 totals 16 residues. CDR1 SGHTA and CDR2 FQGNSA come from the germline V gene. CDR3 amino acids: CASSLVREGTLGEQYF. CDR3 nucleotides: TGTGCCAGCAGCTTAGTTCGGGAGGGGACTCTAGGCGAGCAGTACTTC.

The V and J genes are TRBV28 and TRBJ1-1; 9 bases map to TRBD1. Germline CDR1 reads MDHEN; CDR2 reads SYDVKM. J gave up 8 bases and V 4 bases, and 11 bases lay outside the gene matches. This CDR3 is 15 amino acids long. CDR3 sequence: CASSSPAGQGVEAFF. The CDR3 DNA sequence: TGTGCCAGCAGTTCACCCGCGGGACAGGGTGTGGAAGCTTTCTTT.

This clonotype has more than one count but fewer than ten. This chain connects TRBV18 to TRBJ2-3; D gene uncertain. The germline gives CDR1 KGHSH, CDR2 LQKENI. CDR3 size: 13 residues. Trimming left V 5 bases short and J 1 base short, with 7 bases between. CDR3 in DNA: TGTGCCAGCTCAACCGCGCGCACAGATACGCAGTATTTT. It is translated as CASSTARTDTQYF. The full variable domain, its missing parts supplied by reference TRBV18 and TRBJ2-3, is NAGVMQNPRHLVRRRGQEARLRCSPMKGHSHVYWYRQLPEEGLKFMVYLQKENIIDESGMPKERFSAEFPKEGPSILRIQQVVRGDSAAYFCASSTARTDTQYFGPGTRLTVL.

This chain links TRBV11-2 with TRBJ2-5; D ambiguous. Germline CDR1 and CDR2: SGHAT and FQNNGV. The CDR3 runs 13 residues. The V end was cut by 5 bases, the J end by 1 base, with 8 bases between. CDR3 bases: TGTGCCAGCAGCGCCCGTCCCCAAGAGACCCAGTACTTC. Its translation: CASSARPQETQYF.

This clonotype was detected many times. This chain uses TRBV14 with TRBJ2-7; TRBD1 agrees at 10 bases. This CDR3 is 15 amino acids long. With V trimmed by 2 bases and J by 2 bases, 3 bases remained unmatched. CDR1 SGHDN and CDR2 FVKESK come from the germline V gene. The CDR3 loop is CASSQRDRGPYEQYF. The CDR3, as DNA: TGTGCCAGCAGCCAACGGGACAGGGGCCCCTACGAGCAGTACTTC.

This clonotype came up a few times. The V call is TRBV12-5, the J call TRBJ1-1; no reliable D call. V dropped 1 base and J dropped 1 base, with 10 bases sitting between them. The germline V gene has CDR1 LGHNT and CDR2 FRNRAP. This CDR3 is 15 amino acids long. The DNA of the CDR3 is TGTGCTAGTGGTTTGGGACCACTTCCGAACACTGAAGCTTTCTTT. It yields the protein CASGLGPLPNTEAFF.

The V call is TRBV3-1, the J call TRBJ1-2; 7 bases line up with TRBD1. The germline gives CDR1 LGHDT, CDR2 YNNKEL (reference sequence). The J segment lost 2 bases and the V segment lost 4 bases, leaving 10 bases of the junction unmatched. There are 16 residues in the CDR3. CDR3 DNA sequence: TGTGCCAGCAGCCTCCGAGGGGGACAGAGGAACTATGGCTACACCTTC. Amino acid sequence: CASSLRGGQRNYGYTF.

This CDR3 is CASIDADEQYF. CDR3 coding DNA: TGTGCCAGCATCGACGCAGACGAGCAGTACTTC. V is TRBV6-1 and J is TRBJ2-7; D is undetermined. The CDR3 extends over 11 amino acids. The germline CDR1 and CDR2 sequences are MNHNS and SASEGT. Deletions cut 7 bases from V and 5 bases from J, with 9 bases between.

Only a few counts were recorded for this clonotype. The chain uses TRBV12-3 or TRBV12-4 and TRBJ1-5, with D unclear. This CDR3 spans 12 amino acids. Trimming removed 7 bases from V and 6 bases from J, with 10 bases in between. The CDR3 is CASKEAGQPQHF. The CDR3, as DNA: TGTGCCAGCAAGGAAGCTGGTCAGCCCCAGCATTTT.

The chain uses TRBV28 and TRBJ2-7, with D perhaps matching TRBD1 or TRBD2 (5 bases each). CDR3 length: 14 residues. Trimming removed 6 bases from V and 2 bases from J, with 14 bases in between. In germline, CDR1 is MDHEN, CDR2 SYDVKM. CDR3: CASRTVGDAYEQYF. The CDR3 DNA reads TGTGCCAGCAGAACCGTTGGGGACGCCTACGAGCAGTACTTC.

This clonotype was detected a few times. The V and J genes are TRBV28 and TRBJ2-5; weak D call: TRBD2 (6 bases). Trimming removed 6 bases at V and 2 bases at J, with 16 bases between. The CDR3 has 15 amino acids. Germline V CDR1 and CDR2: MDHEN, SYDVKM. CDR3 nucleotides: TGTGCCAGCAGCACCCCGGGGGAAGGGCAAGAGACCCAGTACTTC. Translated: CASSTPGEGQETQYF.

CDR3 loop: CASSQGQARDTQYF. The CDR3, as DNA: TGCGCCAGCAGCCAGGGACAGGCCAGGGATACGCAGTATTTT. The V and J genes are TRBV4-1 and TRBJ2-3; 8 positions match TRBD1. Germline trimming cut 3 bases from V and 6 bases from J; bases unmatched to any gene: 5. The germline V gene has CDR1 MGHRA and CDR2 YSYEKL. The CDR3 loop spans 14 amino acids.

On this clonotype: A junction boundary mismatches the germline segment, possibly from a read error. V gene TRBV27 combines with J gene TRBJ2-2; D call uncertain. From germline, CDR1 is MNHEY and CDR2 SMNVEV (reference sequence). The CDR3 length is 8 residues. This CDR3 reads CATWELFF. The CDR3 region has the DNA TGTGCCACCTGGGAGCTGTTTTTT.

V is TRBV4-1 and J is TRBJ1-3; 11 nucleotides line up with TRBD1. The CDR3 extends over 17 amino acids. The trim removed 4 bases at V and 3 bases at J, leaving 8 bases unmatched. CDR1 is MGHRA, CDR2 YSYEKL, per germline. CDR3 bases: TGCGCCAGCAGCCTCCGGGACAGGGGGGTCGGTGGAAACACCATATATTTT. It is translated as CASSLRDRGVGGNTIYF.

This clonotype was seen more than once but under ten times. The V gene is TRBV5-1, the J gene TRBJ2-3, with D possibly TRBD1 on 6 matching bases. The V and J ends lost 1 base and 6 bases respectively, with 21 bases between them. The germline gives CDR1 SGHRS, CDR2 YFSETQ. There are 17 residues in the CDR3. The DNA of the CDR3 is TGCGCCAGCAGCTTGTCCGCCGCAGCCCTGGGGGCGGATACGCAGTATTTT. This sequence encodes CASSLSAAALGADTQYF.